These 4 T cell receptor beta chains came from one sample sequenced in a study of blood T cell repertoires in COVID-19. The repertoire was sequenced with immunoSEQ multiplex PCR; TCRdb's copy has only in-frame clones and lacks some. The sample includes 200,000 to 250,000 clones, 70% to 90% of them seen just once. Sequenced: PBMCs or T cells enriched from blood (not recorded which). Every receptor here comes from a woman aged 45-65 years with acute COVID-19.

The V gene is TRBV28, the J gene TRBJ2-7, with 9 nucleotides matching TRBD2. Unmatched junction bases numbered 10, after V lost 6 bases and J lost 4 bases. Germline CDR1 is MDHEN and CDR2 is SYDVKM. This CDR3 region has 15 residues. DNA for the CDR3: TGTGCCAGCAGGGGGGGTTTTAGCGGGAGTTACGAGCAGTACTTC. Its protein is CASRGGFSGSYEQYF.

CDR3 protein: CAISESTMATYGYTF. CDR3 DNA: TGTGCCATCAGTGAGTCGACTATGGCGACCTATGGCTACACCTTC. The rearrangement uses TRBV10-3 and TRBJ1-2; D unclear. Germline CDR1 and CDR2: ENHRY and SYGVKD. There are 15 residues in the CDR3. V was shortened by 0 bases and J by 4 bases, with 12 bases between the two germline ends.

The chain has TRBV28 and TRBJ1-5, with a weak D call TRBD1 (5 bases). CDR3 length equals 14 residues. With 3 bases removed from V and 7 bases from J, the gap between germline ends came to 13 bases. Germline V lookup: CDR1 MDHEN, CDR2 SYDVKM. CDR3 DNA: TGTGCCAGCAGTTTTAGGGGTACGTGGCAGCCCCAGCATTTT. It specifies CASSFRGTWQPQHF.

The chain couples TRBV9 to TRBJ1-5; D gene unclear. Per germline, CDR1 SGDLS and CDR2 YYNGEE. This CDR3 comprises 13 residues. V was trimmed by 0 bases and J by 3 bases, leaving 4 bases between them. The DNA of the CDR3 is TGTGCCAGCAGCGTAGGTTACAATCAGCCCCAGCATTTT. Its protein product is CASSVGYNQPQHF.